This T cell receptor beta chain comes out of a study of early T cells in non-severe SARS-CoV-2 infection. Study at large: Bulk RNA taken from unsorted whole blood was sequenced, leaving chains unpaired.

V was clipped by 8 bases and J by 8 bases; unmatched bases: 10. The CDR3 has 14 residues. The germline gives CDR1 MNHEY, CDR2 SMNVEV (reference sequence). Molecules of cDNA were individually given unique molecular identifiers that were attached to them. TCRdb reprocessed the 5' RACE reads with MiXCR, giving one entry per CDR3 protein. The sample comprises fewer than 130,000 distinct CDR3 sequences, around 12% of which are singletons, and less than 4.5% rests with the top ten. The table lists this clonotype with a few counts. Its specificity is unknown. Whole-study results and caveats: Lookups in VDJdb leaned toward anti-spike CD8 responses and missed private and CD4 specificities.

This specimen was whole blood, taken at baseline. The rearrangement uses TRBV27 and TRBJ1-4; 8 positions match TRBD1. The sequence was collected from an adult who was a healthcare worker with PCR-confirmed SARS-CoV-2 infection or an uninfected control (not recorded which). CDR3 sequence: CASGWTGLAEKLFF. In nucleotides, the CDR3 is TGTGCCAGCGGGTGGACAGGGCTCGCCGAAAAACTGTTTTTT.